The 4 T cell receptor beta chains below all came from one sample that was sequenced in a study of CD8 T cells in ankylosing spondylitis. Each CDR3 protein gets one entry after TCRdb re-called the 5' RACE reads with MiXCR. The table lists about 140,000 distinct CDR3 sequences, under 35% of them singletons. Sequencing was carried out using synovial fluid, either unsorted or a sorted T cell fraction (not recorded which). The receptors here all came from a male donor with ankylosing spondylitis.

This clonotype came up many times. The rearrangement links TRBV7-3 to TRBJ2-3; D is unclear. The CDR3 length is 13 residues. The V and J ends lost 4 bases and 0 bases respectively, with 5 bases between them. CDR1 is SGHTA and CDR2 is FQGTGA in the germline V gene. The CDR3 reads CASSSFSTDTQYF. In DNA, the CDR3 is TGTGCCAGCAGCTCCTTTAGCACAGATACGCAGTATTTT.

This chain uses TRBV10-3 with TRBJ2-1; 8 nucleotides align to TRBD1. CDR1 and CDR2 (germline): ENHRY, SYGVKD. The junction had 8 bases not matched to a gene; V was cut back by 5 bases and J by 5 bases. CDR3 size: 15 residues. The CDR3 DNA is TGTGCCATCAGTCCACAGGGGGGTGGTAACAATGAGCAGTTCTTC. Encoded protein: CAISPQGGGNNEQFF.

The chain carries TRBV7-9 and TRBJ2-7; 11 bases are a match to TRBD1. The CDR3 is 15 amino acids. The junction had 6 bases not matched to a gene; V was cut back by 5 bases and J by 3 bases. Germline lookup yields CDR1 SEHNR and CDR2 FQNEAQ (reference sequence). In nucleotides, the CDR3 is TGTGCCAGCAGCGCCCGGGACAGGGGGTTCTACGAGCAGTACTTC. It codes for CASSARDRGFYEQYF.

The J gene is TRBJ2-1, the V gene TRBV5-1, with 9 bases matching TRBD2. The V gene end was trimmed by 5 bases and the J gene end by 6 bases; junction bases not matched to a gene: 6. Per the germline V gene, CDR1 is SGHRS and CDR2 is YFSETQ. The CDR3 totals 14 residues. CDR3 nucleotides: TGCGCCAGCAGGCTGCGGGAGGGAATCAATGAGCAGTTCTTC. Translating gives CASRLREGINEQFF.